Described below is a single T cell receptor beta chain sequence and its context. Germline V CDR1 and CDR2: LNHDA, SQIVND (reference sequence). V dropped 3 bases and J dropped 2 bases, with 7 bases sitting between them. The CDR3 loop spans 14 amino acids. This sample was taken from a study of blood T cell repertoires in COVID-19. For the study at large: The samples span acute and convalescent COVID-19 from the United States, Italy and Spain. T cells, B-cell-depleted T cells, or PBMCs provided the cDNA or gDNA that served as material.

Authors' methods: How many nucleated cells were present was estimated from reference gene primer amplification. Produced via immunoSEQ multiplex PCR; TCRdb's table is partial and in-frame only. The DNA gave D and trimming, while V, J and clone size come from that table. The sample yields approximately 97,000 clones, around 87% seen once. The genes are TRBV19 and TRBJ1-4; D unclear. Sequencing used peripheral blood. The receptor was isolated from a man aged 45-65 years with active or convalescent COVID-19. The CDR3 reads CASSMALTNEKLFF. CDR3 nucleotides: TGTGCCAGTAGTATGGCCTTGACTAATGAAAAACTGTTTTTT.